Sequencing of this T cell receptor (beta chain) was carried out in a study of T cell responses to AZD1222 COVID-19 vaccine. About this clone itself: Its target is not known.

Here immunoSEQ multiplex PCR was the method, and the copy in TCRdb shows in-frame clones only, minus some. The sample includes roughly 98,000 clones, around nine tenths seen only once; the top ten take about 15%. Study-wide points: Of spike-specific TCRs, nearly half reportedly target regions left unmutated in variants.

Material: peripheral blood, obtained 28 days after the second AZD1222 dose. The clonotype comes from an adult who received the AZD1222 COVID-19 vaccine.

The DNA of the CDR3 is TGTGCCAGCAGCTTACAAATAGCGGGAAGAGAGACCCAGTACTTC. This codes for CASSLQIAGRETQYF. The V call is TRBV7-2, the J call TRBJ2-5, with TRBD2 matching over 8 bases. This CDR3 contains 15 residues. Germline values: CDR1 SGHTA, CDR2 FQGNSA. Unmatched junction bases numbered 6, after V lost 2 bases and J lost 4 bases.